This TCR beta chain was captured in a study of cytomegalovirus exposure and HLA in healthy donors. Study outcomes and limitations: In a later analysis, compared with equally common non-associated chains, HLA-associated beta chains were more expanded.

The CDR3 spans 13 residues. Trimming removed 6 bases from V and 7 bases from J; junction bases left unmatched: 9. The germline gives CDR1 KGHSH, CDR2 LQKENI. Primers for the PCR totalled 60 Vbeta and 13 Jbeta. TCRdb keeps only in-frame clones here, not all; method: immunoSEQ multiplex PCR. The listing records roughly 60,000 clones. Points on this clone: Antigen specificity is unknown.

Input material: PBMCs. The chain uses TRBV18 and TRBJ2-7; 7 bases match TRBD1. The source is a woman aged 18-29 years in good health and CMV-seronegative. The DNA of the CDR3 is TGTGCCAGCTCCCCTACAGGGGACGGGGAGCAGTACTTC. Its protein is CASSPTGDGEQYF.